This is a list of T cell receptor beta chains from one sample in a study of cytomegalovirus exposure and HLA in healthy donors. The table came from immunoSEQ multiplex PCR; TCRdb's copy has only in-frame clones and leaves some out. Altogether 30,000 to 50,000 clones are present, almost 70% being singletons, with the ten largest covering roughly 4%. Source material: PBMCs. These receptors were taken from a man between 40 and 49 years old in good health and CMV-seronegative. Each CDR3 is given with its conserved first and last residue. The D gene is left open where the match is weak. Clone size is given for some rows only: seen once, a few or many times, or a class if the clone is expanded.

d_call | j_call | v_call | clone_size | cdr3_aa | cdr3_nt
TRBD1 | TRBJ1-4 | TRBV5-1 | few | CASSSTGGSGEKLFF | TGCGCCAGCAGCTCGACAGGGGGGAGCGGTGAAAAACTGTTTTTT
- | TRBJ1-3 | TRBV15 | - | CATSRVLGAGGNTIYF | TGTGCCACCAGCAGAGTCCTGGGGGCGGGCGGAAACACCATATATTTT
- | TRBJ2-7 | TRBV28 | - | CASKFPGDYEQYF | TGTGCCAGTAAATTTCCCGGGGACTACGAGCAGTACTTC
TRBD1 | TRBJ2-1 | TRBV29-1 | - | CSVLVGGDQFF | TGCAGCGTCTTGGTAGGGGGCGATCAGTTCTTC
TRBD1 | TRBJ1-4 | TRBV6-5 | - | CASSSWDSRGEKLFF | TGTGCCAGCAGTTCATGGGACAGTCGGGGTGAAAAACTGTTTTTT
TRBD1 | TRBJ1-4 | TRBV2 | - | CASNPGQLHEKLFF | TGTGCCAGCAACCCGGGACAGCTTCATGAAAAACTGTTTTTT
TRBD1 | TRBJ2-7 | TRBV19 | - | CASSRGQGYYEQYF | TGTGCCAGTAGTAGAGGACAGGGATACTACGAGCAGTACTTC
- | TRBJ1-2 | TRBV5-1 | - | CASRPPGRGGYGYTF | TGCGCCAGCAGGCCGCCTGGCAGGGGCGGGTATGGCTACACCTTC
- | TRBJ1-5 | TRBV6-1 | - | CASRGFGGVDQPQHF | TGTGCCAGCAGGGGGTTCGGAGGGGTCGATCAGCCCCAGCATTTT
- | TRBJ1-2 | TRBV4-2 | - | CASSHSVGTTNYGYTF | TGTGCCAGCAGCCATTCTGTTGGGACAACTAACTATGGCTACACCTTC
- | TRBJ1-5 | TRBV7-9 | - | CASSFGGVDQPQHF | TGTGCCAGCAGCTTCGGAGGGGTGGATCAGCCCCAGCATTTT
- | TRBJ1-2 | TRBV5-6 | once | CASSLAGIYGYTF | TGTGCCAGCAGCTTGGCCGGGATATATGGCTACACCTTC
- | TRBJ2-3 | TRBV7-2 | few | CASSSSVYRVPDTQYF | TGTGCCAGCAGCTCCTCCGTGTACAGGGTCCCAGATACGCAGTATTTT
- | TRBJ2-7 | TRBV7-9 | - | CASSLQGRSYEQYF | TGTGCCAGCAGCTTACAGGGTCGATCCTACGAGCAGTACTTC
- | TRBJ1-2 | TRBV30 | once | CAWSVQYGYTF | TGTGCCTGGAGTGTACAGTATGGCTACACCTTC
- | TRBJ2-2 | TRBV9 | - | CASSVVSGTGELFF | TGTGCCAGCAGCGTAGTAAGCGGCACCGGGGAGCTGTTTTTT
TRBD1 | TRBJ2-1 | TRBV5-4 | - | CASSLVGRDRRNEQFF | TGTGCCAGCAGCTTGGTGGGCCGGGACAGGAGGAATGAGCAGTTCTTC
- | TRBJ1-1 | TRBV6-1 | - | CASLLTGSGGTEAFF | TGTGCCAGCCTCCTTACGGGTTCCGGAGGCACTGAAGCTTTCTTT
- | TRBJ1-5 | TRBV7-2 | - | CASSPFPRINNQPQHF | TGTGCCAGCAGCCCTTTTCCCAGGATTAACAATCAGCCCCAGCATTTT
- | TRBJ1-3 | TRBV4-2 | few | CASSQDGQGSGGNTIYF | TGTGCCAGCAGCCAAGATGGGCAGGGAAGTGGTGGAAACACCATATATTTT
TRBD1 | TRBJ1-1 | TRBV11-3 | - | CASSLAPDRGKTEAFF | TGTGCCAGCAGCTTAGCTCCGGACAGGGGGAAAACTGAAGCTTTCTTT
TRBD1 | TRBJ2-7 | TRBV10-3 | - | CAIKGQGVYEQYF | TGTGCCATCAAGGGACAGGGCGTCTACGAGCAGTACTTC
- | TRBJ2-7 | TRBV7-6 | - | CASSLDSGPYEQYF | TGTGCCAGCAGCCTAGACAGCGGCCCCTACGAGCAGTACTTC
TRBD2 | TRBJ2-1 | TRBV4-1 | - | CASSLRGGTSGDSYNEQFF | TGCGCCAGCAGCCTCCGAGGAGGGACTAGCGGGGACTCCTACAATGAGCAGTTCTTC
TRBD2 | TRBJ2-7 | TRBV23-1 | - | CASSQSVAGQDEQYF | TGCGCCAGCAGTCAATCGGTAGCGGGGCAGGATGAGCAGTACTTC
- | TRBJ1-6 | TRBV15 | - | CATSRDHGGGSPLHF | TGTGCCACCAGCAGAGATCACGGGGGAGGTTCACCCCTCCACTTT
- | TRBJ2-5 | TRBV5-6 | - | CASSSWVSVETQYF | TGTGCCAGCAGCTCATGGGTCAGCGTAGAGACCCAGTACTTC
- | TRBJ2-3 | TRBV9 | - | CASSVGGGRTDTQYF | TGTGCCAGCAGCGTAGGGGGGGGCCGGACAGATACGCAGTATTTT
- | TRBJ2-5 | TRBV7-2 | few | CASSLAGTSGEQYF | TGTGCCAGCAGCTTAGCGGGGACGTCGGGGGAGCAGTACTTC
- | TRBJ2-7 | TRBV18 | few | CASSPPSSYEQYF | TGTGCCAGCTCACCACCCTCCTCCTACGAGCAGTACTTC
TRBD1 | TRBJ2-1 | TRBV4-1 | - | CASSDRGRNNEQFF | TGCGCCAGCAGCGACAGGGGGCGCAACAATGAGCAGTTCTTC
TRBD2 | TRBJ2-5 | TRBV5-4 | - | CASSLRAGGPGETQYF | TGTGCCAGCAGCCTCCGAGCGGGGGGGCCGGGGGAGACCCAGTACTTC
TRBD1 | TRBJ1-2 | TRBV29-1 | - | CSVVGTGEDGYTF | TGCAGCGTTGTCGGGACAGGGGAAGATGGCTACACCTTC
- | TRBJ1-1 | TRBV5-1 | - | CASRPGTVNTEAFF | TGCGCCAGCAGACCCGGCACAGTGAACACTGAAGCTTTCTTT
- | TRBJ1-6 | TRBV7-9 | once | CASSGQLNSPLHF | TGTGCCAGCAGCGGGCAGTTGAATTCACCCCTCCACTTT
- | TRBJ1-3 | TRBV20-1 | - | CSAEHSNTIYF | TGCAGTGCGGAACATAGCAACACCATATATTTT
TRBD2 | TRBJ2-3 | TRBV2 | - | CASSDPGLAGGSTDTQYF | TGTGCCAGCAGTGATCCGGGACTAGCGGGGGGGAGCACAGATACGCAGTATTTT
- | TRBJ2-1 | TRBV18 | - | CASSPTGEQFF | TGTGCCAGCTCACCGACCGGGGAGCAGTTCTTC
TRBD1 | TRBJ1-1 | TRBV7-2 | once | CASSRETGRVTEAFF | TGTGCCAGCAGCCGCGAGACAGGGCGTGTCACTGAAGCTTTCTTT
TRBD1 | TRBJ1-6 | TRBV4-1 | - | CASGQALALHF | TGCGCCAGCGGACAGGCCTTGGCCCTCCACTTT
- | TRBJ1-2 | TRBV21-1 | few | CASSNHPHARRCYGYTF | TGTGCCAGCAGCAACCACCCTCACGCAAGGAGATGCTATGGCTACACCTTC
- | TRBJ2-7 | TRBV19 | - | CASSTHGGISYEQYF | TGTGCCAGTAGTACCCACGGCGGGATCTCCTACGAGCAGTACTTC
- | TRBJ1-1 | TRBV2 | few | CASSVATEAFF | TGTGCCAGCAGTGTGGCCACTGAAGCTTTCTTT
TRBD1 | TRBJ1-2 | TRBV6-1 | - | CASSRQGPSYGYTF | TGTGCCAGCAGTCGACAGGGGCCTTCCTATGGCTACACCTTC
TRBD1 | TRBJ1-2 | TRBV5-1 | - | CASSQGTAETSGYTF | TGCGCCAGCAGCCAAGGGACAGCCGAGACGTCTGGCTACACCTTC
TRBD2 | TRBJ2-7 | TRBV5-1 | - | CASSFGTSGSYEQYF | TGCGCCAGCAGCTTCGGGACTAGCGGCTCCTACGAGCAGTACTTC
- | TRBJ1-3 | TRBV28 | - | CASSFLSGNTIYF | TGTGCCAGCAGTTTCCTCTCTGGAAACACCATATATTTT
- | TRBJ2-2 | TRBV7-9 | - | CASWTDSNTGELFF | TGTGCCAGCTGGACAGATTCTAACACCGGGGAGCTGTTTTTT
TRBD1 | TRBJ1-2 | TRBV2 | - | CASTGTGEAPKVSERYGYTF | TGTGCCAGCACCGGGACAGGGGAAGCCCCCAAGGTCTCGGAGCGGTATGGCTACACCTTC
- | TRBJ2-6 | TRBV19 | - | CASRIIRSGANVLTF | TGTGCCAGTAGAATTATCAGATCTGGGGCCAACGTCCTGACTTTC
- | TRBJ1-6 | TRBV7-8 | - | CASSDSGWDSPLHF | TGTGCCAGCAGCGACTCAGGGTGGGATTCACCCCTCCACTTT
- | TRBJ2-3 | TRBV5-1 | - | CASSLAGVHTDTQYF | TGCGCCAGCAGCTTGGCCGGGGTCCACACAGATACGCAGTATTTT
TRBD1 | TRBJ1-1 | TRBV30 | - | CAWSRDSNTEAFF | TGTGCCTGGAGCCGGGACAGTAACACTGAAGCTTTCTTT
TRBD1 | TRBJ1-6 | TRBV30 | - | CAWSSTPGGANSPLHF | TGTGCCTGGAGTTCGACCCCAGGGGGCGCGAATTCACCCCTCCACTTT